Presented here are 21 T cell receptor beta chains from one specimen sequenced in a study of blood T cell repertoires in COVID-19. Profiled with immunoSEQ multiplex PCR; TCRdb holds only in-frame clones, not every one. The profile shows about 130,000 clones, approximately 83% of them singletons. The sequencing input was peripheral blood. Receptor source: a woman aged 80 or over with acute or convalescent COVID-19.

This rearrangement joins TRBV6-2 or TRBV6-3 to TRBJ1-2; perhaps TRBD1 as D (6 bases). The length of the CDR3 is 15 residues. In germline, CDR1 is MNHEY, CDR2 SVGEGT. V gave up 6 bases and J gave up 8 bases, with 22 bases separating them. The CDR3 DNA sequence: TGTGCCAGCAGCCTACAGGCCGGGACAAACGCCGGCTACACCTTC. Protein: CASSLQAGTNAGYTF.

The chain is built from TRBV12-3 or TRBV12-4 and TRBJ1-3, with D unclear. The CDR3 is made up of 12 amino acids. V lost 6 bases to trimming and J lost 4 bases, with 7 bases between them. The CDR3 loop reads CASRRMGNTIYF. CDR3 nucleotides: TGTGCCAGCAGGAGGATGGGAAACACCATATATTTT.

CDR3: CASHIGGFTGELFF. CDR3 coding DNA: TGTGCCAGCCATATCGGGGGGTTTACCGGGGAGCTGTTTTTT. This chain uses TRBV6-5 with TRBJ2-2, with 7 nucleotides matching TRBD2. V lost 8 bases to trimming and J lost 5 bases; unmatched junction nucleotides: 8. Per germline, CDR1 MNHEY and CDR2 SVGAGI. CDR3 length: 14 amino acids.

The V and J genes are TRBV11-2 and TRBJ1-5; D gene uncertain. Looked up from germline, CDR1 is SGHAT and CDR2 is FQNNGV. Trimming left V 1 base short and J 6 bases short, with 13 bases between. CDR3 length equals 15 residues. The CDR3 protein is CASSLVAGFIQPQHF. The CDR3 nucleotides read TGTGCCAGCAGCTTAGTTGCAGGTTTTATTCAGCCCCAGCATTTT.

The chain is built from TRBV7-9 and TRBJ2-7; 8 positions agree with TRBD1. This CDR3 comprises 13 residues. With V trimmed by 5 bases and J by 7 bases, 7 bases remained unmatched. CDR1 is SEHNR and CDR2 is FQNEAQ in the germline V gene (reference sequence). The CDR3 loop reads CASSPTDRVEQYF. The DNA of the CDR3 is TGTGCCAGCAGCCCAACGGACAGGGTTGAGCAGTACTTC.

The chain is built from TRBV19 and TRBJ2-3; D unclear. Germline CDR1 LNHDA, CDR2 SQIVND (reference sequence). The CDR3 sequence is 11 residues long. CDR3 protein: CARCRTDTQYF. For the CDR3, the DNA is TGTGCACGGTGCCGCACAGATACGCAGTATTTT.

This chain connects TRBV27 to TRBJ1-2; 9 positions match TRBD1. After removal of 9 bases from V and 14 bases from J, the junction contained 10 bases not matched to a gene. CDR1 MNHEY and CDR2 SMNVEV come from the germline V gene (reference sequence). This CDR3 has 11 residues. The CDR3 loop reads CASGGQGAPTF. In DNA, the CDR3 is TGTGCCAGTGGGGGACAGGGAGCCCCAACCTTC.

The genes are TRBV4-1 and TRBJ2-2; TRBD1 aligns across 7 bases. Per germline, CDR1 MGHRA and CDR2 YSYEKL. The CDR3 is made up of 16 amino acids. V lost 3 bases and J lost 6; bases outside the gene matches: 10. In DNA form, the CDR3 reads TGCGCCAGCAGCCAGGACGACAGGGTTTTCGCCGGGGAGCTGTTTTTT. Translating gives CASSQDDRVFAGELFF.

The CDR3 protein is CASSQEGQGSTEAFF. The CDR3 region has the DNA TGCGCCAGCAGCCAAGAAGGGCAGGGAAGCACTGAAGCTTTCTTT. The rearrangement joins TRBV4-1 to TRBJ1-1; tentative D call: TRBD1 (5 bases). V lost 0 bases, J lost 4 bases, and 12 bases lay in between. Germline V gives CDR1 MGHRA, CDR2 YSYEKL. The CDR3 loop spans 15 amino acids.

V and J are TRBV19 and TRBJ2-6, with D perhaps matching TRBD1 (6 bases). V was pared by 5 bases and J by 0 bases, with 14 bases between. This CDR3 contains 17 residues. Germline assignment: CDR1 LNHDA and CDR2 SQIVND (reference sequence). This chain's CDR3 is CASSATGISSGANVLTF. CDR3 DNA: TGTGCCAGTAGTGCGACAGGAATTAGCTCTGGGGCCAACGTCCTGACTTTC.

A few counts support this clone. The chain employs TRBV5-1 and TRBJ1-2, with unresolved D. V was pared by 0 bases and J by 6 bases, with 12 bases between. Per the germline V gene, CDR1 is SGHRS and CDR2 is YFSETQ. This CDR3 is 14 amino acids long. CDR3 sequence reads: CASSLAQDGDGYTF. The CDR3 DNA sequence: TGCGCCAGCAGCTTGGCTCAGGACGGGGATGGCTACACCTTC. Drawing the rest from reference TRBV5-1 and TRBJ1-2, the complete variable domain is KAGVTQTPRYLIKTRGQQVTLSCSPISGHRSVSWYQQTPGQGLQFLFEYFSETQRNKGNFPGRFSGRQFSNSRSEMNVSTLELGDSALYLCASSLAQDGDGYTFGSGTRLTVV.

The CDR3 is CASSQAGATTNYGYTF. The CDR3 DNA reads as TGTGCCAGCTCACAGGCGGGCGCCACGACCAACTATGGCTACACCTTC. The chain combines TRBV18 with TRBJ1-2; D gene uncertain. The CDR3 is made up of 16 amino acids. Per the germline V gene, CDR1 is KGHSH and CDR2 is LQKENI. The V end was cut by 4 bases, the J end by 2 bases, with 17 bases between.

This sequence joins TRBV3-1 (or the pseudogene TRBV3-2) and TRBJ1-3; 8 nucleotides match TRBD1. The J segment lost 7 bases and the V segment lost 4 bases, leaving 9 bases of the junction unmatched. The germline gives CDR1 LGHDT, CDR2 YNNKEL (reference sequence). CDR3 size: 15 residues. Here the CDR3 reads CASSPWTGFDNTIYF. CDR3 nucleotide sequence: TGTGCCAGCAGCCCATGGACAGGGTTCGACAACACCATATATTTT.

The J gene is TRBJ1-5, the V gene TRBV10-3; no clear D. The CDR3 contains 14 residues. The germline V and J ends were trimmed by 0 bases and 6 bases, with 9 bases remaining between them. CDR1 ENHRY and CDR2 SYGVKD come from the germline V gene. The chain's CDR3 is CAISESGQSQPQHF. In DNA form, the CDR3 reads TGTGCCATCAGTGAGTCCGGTCAAAGTCAGCCCCAGCATTTT.

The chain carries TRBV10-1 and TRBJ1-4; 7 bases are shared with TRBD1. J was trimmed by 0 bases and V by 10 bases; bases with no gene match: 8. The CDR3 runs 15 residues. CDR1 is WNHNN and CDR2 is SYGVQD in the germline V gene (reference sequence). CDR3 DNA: TGCGCCACATCCCCCGGGACAGCAACTAATGAAAAACTGTTTTTT. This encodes CATSPGTATNEKLFF.

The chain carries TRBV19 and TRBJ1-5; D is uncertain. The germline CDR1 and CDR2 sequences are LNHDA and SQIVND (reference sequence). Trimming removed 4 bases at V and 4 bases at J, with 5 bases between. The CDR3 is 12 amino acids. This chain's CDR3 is CASSNLNQPQHF. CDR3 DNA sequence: TGTGCCAGTAGTAACCTAAATCAGCCCCAGCATTTT.

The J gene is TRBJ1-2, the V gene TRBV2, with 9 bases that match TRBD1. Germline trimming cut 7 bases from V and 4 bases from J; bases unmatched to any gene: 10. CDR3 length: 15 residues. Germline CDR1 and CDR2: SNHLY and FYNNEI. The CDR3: CASTGQGQFGYGYTF. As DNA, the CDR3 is TGTGCCAGCACAGGACAGGGGCAGTTCGGCTATGGCTACACCTTC.

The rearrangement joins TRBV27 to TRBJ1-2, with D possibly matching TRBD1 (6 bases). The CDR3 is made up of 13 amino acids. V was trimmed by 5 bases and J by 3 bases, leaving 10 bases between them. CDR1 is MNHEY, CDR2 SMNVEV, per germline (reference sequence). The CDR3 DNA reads TGTGCCAGCAGTGCCGGGACACACTATGGCTACACCTTC. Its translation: CASSAGTHYGYTF.

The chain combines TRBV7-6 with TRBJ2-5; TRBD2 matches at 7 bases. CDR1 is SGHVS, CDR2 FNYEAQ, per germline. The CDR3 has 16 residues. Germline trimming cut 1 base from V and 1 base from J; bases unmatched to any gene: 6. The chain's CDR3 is CASSLVSGATQETQYF. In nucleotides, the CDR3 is TGTGCCAGCAGCTTAGTGAGCGGGGCGACCCAAGAGACCCAGTACTTC. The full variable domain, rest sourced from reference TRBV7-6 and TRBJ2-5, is GAGVSQSPRYKVTKRGQDVALRCDPISGHVSLYWYRQALGQGPEFLTYFNYEAQQDKSGLPNDRFSAERPEGSISTLTIQRTEQRDSAMYRCASSLVSGATQETQYFGPGTRLLVL.

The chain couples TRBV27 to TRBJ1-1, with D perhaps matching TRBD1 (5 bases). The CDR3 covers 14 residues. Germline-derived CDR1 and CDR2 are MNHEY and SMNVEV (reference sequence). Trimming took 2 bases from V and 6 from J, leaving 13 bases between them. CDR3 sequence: CASSLASEGAEAFF. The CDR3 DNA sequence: TGTGCCAGCAGTTTAGCCTCGGAAGGGGCTGAAGCTTTCTTT.

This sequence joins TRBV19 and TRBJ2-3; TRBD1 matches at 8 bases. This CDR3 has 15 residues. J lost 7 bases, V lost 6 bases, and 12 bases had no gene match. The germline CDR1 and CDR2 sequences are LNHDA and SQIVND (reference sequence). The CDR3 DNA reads TGTGCCAGTAGCTCCCGGGACAGGAAGGGAAATACGCAGTATTTT. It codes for CASSSRDRKGNTQYF. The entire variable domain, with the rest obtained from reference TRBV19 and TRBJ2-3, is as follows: DGGITQSPKYLFRKEGQNVTLSCEQNLNHDAMYWYRQDPGQGLRLIYYSQIVNDFQKGDIAEGYSVSREKKESFPLTVTSAQKNPTAFYLCASSSRDRKGNTQYFGPGTRLTVL.